The 19 T cell receptor beta chains below come from one sample, sequenced in a study of cytotoxic CD8 clonotypes in ibrutinib-treated CLL. The method was immunoSEQ multiplex PCR; TCRdb's version includes in-frame clones alone and lacks a portion of them. This sample has approximately 150,000 clones, with about 80% found just once. Sample: PBMCs, taken after 24 months of ibrutinib treatment. These receptor sequences come from a human donor with chronic lymphocytic leukemia.

The V call is TRBV5-6, the J call TRBJ2-3, with TRBD2 as a possible D gene (6 bases). CDR3 length: 16 residues. The V and J ends lost 1 base and 2 bases respectively, with 14 bases between them. Germline CDR1 and CDR2: SGHDT and YYEEEE. DNA for the CDR3: TGTGCCAGCAGCTTGATCAATAGCGGCGCCACAGATACGCAGTATTTT. Residues: CASSLINSGATDTQYF.

For the CDR3, the DNA is TGTGCCAGCAGCAAAAGCGACGGACGTCAGCCCCAGCATTTT. Residues: CASSKSDGRQPQHF. J is TRBJ1-5 and V is TRBV9; D is unclear. Germline V gene data show CDR1 as SGDLS and CDR2 as YYNGEE. The CDR3 runs to 14 residues. Trimming removed 4 bases at V and 6 bases at J, with 14 bases between.

V is TRBV27 and J is TRBJ2-4; the match to TRBD1 covers 9 bases. The germline V gene encodes CDR1 MNHEY and CDR2 SMNVEV (reference sequence). The junction had 11 bases not matched to a gene; V was cut back by 5 bases and J by 6 bases. CDR3 size: 16 residues. CDR3 loop: CASSRGTGQPVNIQYF. In DNA form, the CDR3 reads TGTGCCAGCAGTCGTGGGACAGGGCAGCCCGTAAACATTCAGTACTTC.

The chain carries TRBV5-6 and TRBJ2-5; no definite D call. The germline V gene encodes CDR1 SGHDT and CDR2 YYEEEE. The V and J ends lost 7 bases and 5 bases respectively, with 15 bases between them. This CDR3 is built from 13 residues. DNA for the CDR3: TGTGCCAGCCAAGCTTGGAATGTTGAGACCCAGTACTTC. Its protein is CASQAWNVETQYF.

The rearrangement joins TRBV30 to TRBJ1-6; D gene unclear. This CDR3 region has 13 residues. V was clipped by 4 bases and J by 9 bases, with 13 bases between them. From germline, CDR1 is GTSNPN and CDR2 SVGIG (reference sequence). The CDR3 reads CAWTAVYGSPLHF. CDR3 bases: TGTGCCTGGACTGCTGTTTACGGTTCACCCCTCCACTTT.

This chain links TRBV23-1 with TRBJ1-5; a weak D match, TRBD1 (5 bases). TRBV23-1 is placed among ORFs of uncertain function. The CDR3 is 18 amino acids. Between the trimmed V and J ends, which lost 2 bases and 0 bases, there was a span of 17 bases. CDR3 protein: CASSQNGRQITSNQPQHF. The CDR3 nucleotides read TGCGCCAGCAGTCAAAACGGTCGACAGATTACTAGCAATCAGCCCCAGCATTTT.

J is TRBJ1-2 and V is TRBV14; TRBD1 is a possible D gene (5 bases). CDR3 length equals 14 residues. CDR1 SGHDN and CDR2 FVKESK come from the germline V gene. V lost 5 bases and J 7 bases, leaving 17 bases between the germline ends. The CDR3 is CASSSLRDFAGYTF. The CDR3 nucleotides are TGTGCCAGCAGCTCGCTAAGGGACTTCGCTGGCTACACCTTC. The full variable domain, rest sourced from reference TRBV14 and TRBJ1-2, is EAGVTQFPSHSVIEKGQTVTLRCDPISGHDNLYWYRRVMGKEIKFLLHFVKESKQDESGMPNNRFLAERTGGTYSTLKVQPAELEDSGVYFCASSSLRDFAGYTFGSGTRLTVV.

V gene TRBV6-5 combines with J gene TRBJ1-3; D is possibly TRBD1 (5 bases). The CDR3 loop spans 14 amino acids. Germline values: CDR1 MNHEY, CDR2 SVGAGI. Trimming removed 2 bases at V and 3 bases at J, with 8 bases between. The CDR3 here is CASSYRQSGNTIYF. The CDR3 DNA is TGTGCCAGCAGTTACAGACAGAGTGGAAACACCATATATTTT.

The CDR3: CASSLPGGLPGGEAFF. For the CDR3, the DNA is TGTGCCAGCAGCTTACCAGGGGGCCTCCCTGGGGGTGAAGCTTTCTTT. This chain uses TRBV5-6 with TRBJ1-1; 8 positions match TRBD1. V was pared by 2 bases and J by 7 bases, with 13 bases of the junction left unmatched. Germline CDR1 is SGHDT and CDR2 is YYEEEE. The CDR3 is made up of 16 amino acids.

The chain is built from TRBV11-2 and TRBJ1-1; no reliable D call. This CDR3 has 12 amino acids. CDR1 and CDR2 (germline): SGHAT, FQNNGV. V lost 5 bases and J lost 7, with 11 bases in between. CDR3 nucleotides: TGTGCCAGCAGCCCCCTGGCACTTGAAGCTTTCTTT. Its protein product is CASSPLALEAFF. Full variable domain (remainder filled in from reference TRBV11-2 and TRBJ1-1): EAGVAQSPRYKIIEKRQSVAFWCNPISGHATLYWYQQILGQGPKLLIQFQNNGVVDDSQLPKDRFSAERLKGVDSTLKIQPAKLEDSAVYLCASSPLALEAFFGQGTRLTVV.

This chain links TRBV7-9 with TRBJ2-2; D may match TRBD1 or TRBD2 (5 bases each). The CDR3 has 15 amino acids. CDR1 SEHNR and CDR2 FQNEAQ come from the germline V gene (reference sequence). V was cut by 2 bases and J by 4 bases, with 11 bases left in between. Here the CDR3 reads CASSLRGRGTGELFF. Here the CDR3 DNA reads TGTGCCAGCAGCTTACGGGGACGGGGCACCGGGGAGCTGTTTTTT.

Only a few counts were recorded for this clone. The chain employs TRBV19 and TRBJ1-2; 7 bases agree with TRBD1. Germline V lookup: CDR1 LNHDA, CDR2 SQIVND (reference sequence). The V segment lost 4 bases and the J segment 1 base; nucleotides outside the gene matches: 6. CDR3 length equals 15 residues. The CDR3 is CASSRDRVVNYGYTF. The CDR3 coding sequence is TGTGCCAGTAGTAGAGACAGGGTTGTTAACTATGGCTACACCTTC.

J is TRBJ1-5 and V is TRBV16, with D maybe TRBD1 (6 bases). The ends were cut back, 2 bases at V and 7 bases at J, with 15 bases in the middle. CDR1 is KGHSY, CDR2 FQNENV, per germline. The CDR3 is 15 residues long. CDR3 nucleotides: TGTGCCAGCAGCCAACAAGCGGGGGGGGGCCAGCCCCAGCATTTT. Protein: CASSQQAGGGQPQHF.

The chain joins TRBV30 to TRBJ1-1; the D is unclear. The germline CDR1 and CDR2 sequences are GTSNPN and SVGIG (reference sequence). The V and J ends lost 2 bases and 1 base respectively, with 14 bases between them. The CDR3 is 15 residues long. The CDR3 is CAWSRGYGENTEAFF. In nucleotides, the CDR3 is TGTGCCTGGAGTCGGGGTTACGGGGAGAACACTGAAGCTTTCTTT. The full variable domain, completed using reference TRBV30 and TRBJ1-1, is SQTIHQWPATLVQPVGSPLSLECTVEGTSNPNLYWYRQAAGRGLQLLFYSVGIGQISSEVPQNLSASRPQDRQFILSSKKLLLSDSGFYLCAWSRGYGENTEAFFGQGTRLTVV.

The chain couples TRBV30 to TRBJ2-7; 11 bases fit TRBD2. CDR1 GTSNPN and CDR2 SVGIG come from the germline V gene (reference sequence). The J segment lost 3 bases and the V segment lost 2 bases, leaving 3 bases of the junction unmatched. The length of the CDR3 is 14 residues. The CDR3 loop is CAWSSSGRLYEQYF. CDR3 coding DNA: TGTGCCTGGAGTTCTAGCGGGAGGCTCTACGAGCAGTACTTC.

The chain has TRBV4-2 and TRBJ1-5; possibly TRBD1 for D (6 bases). V lost 1 base and J 6 bases, leaving 13 bases between the germline ends. Germline V gene lookup returns CDR1 LGHNA and CDR2 YNFKEQ. The CDR3 is made up of 15 amino acids. The CDR3 DNA reads TGTGCCAGCAGCCAAGGGGGGCGGGGCGGTCAGCCCCAGCATTTT. It specifies CASSQGGRGGQPQHF.

The chain recombines TRBV4-1 with TRBJ2-7, with D perhaps TRBD2 (6 bases). The germline CDR1 and CDR2 sequences are MGHRA and YSYEKL. The ends were cut back, 0 bases at V and 1 base at J, with 16 bases in the middle. This CDR3 is 17 amino acids long. The CDR3 nucleotides read TGCGCCAGCAGCCAAGATCTGGGCGGGGAAGTTTCCTACGAGCAGTACTTC. It encodes CASSQDLGGEVSYEQYF.

J is TRBJ1-4 and V is TRBV7-9; D gene ambiguous. With 5 bases removed from V and 4 bases from J, the gap between germline ends came to 11 bases. The germline CDR1 and CDR2 sequences are SEHNR and FQNEAQ (reference sequence). The CDR3 runs 14 residues. CDR3 amino acids: CASSHYPNNEKLFF. The DNA for the CDR3 is TGTGCCAGCAGCCACTACCCAAATAATGAAAAACTGTTTTTT.

The genes are TRBV10-3 and TRBJ1-1, with unresolved D. V lost 6 bases to trimming and J lost 2 bases, with 7 bases between them. Germline V gives CDR1 ENHRY, CDR2 SYGVKD. This CDR3 is 12 amino acids long. The DNA for the CDR3 is TGTGCCATCAGAGGGTATAACACTGAAGCTTTCTTT. Protein sequence: CAIRGYNTEAFF.